This paragraph covers one T cell receptor (beta chain) sequence. Its antigen specificity is not known. Base qualities are not at hand, and no much larger clone is one base apart. This specimen belongs to a study of cytomegalovirus exposure and HLA in healthy donors (dated by TCRdb to between 2016 and 2019). Study-level background: An earlier analysis of roughly 500 of the donors reported 250 to 350 Gb of sequence data and around 120 million unique TCR beta sequences from 150 million to 200 million T cells. To predict cytomegalovirus infection status, the study brought together high-throughput TCR immunosequencing, statistical association of individual TCRs with disease status, and machine learning. An early release that covered 500 to 800 HLA-typed donors contained approximately 290 gigabases of sequencing data and tens of millions of unique TCR sequences. The later analysis used no new phenotypic data to find candidate immune exposures, relying instead on TCR beta sequences and their occurrence across donors. HLA typing covered class I and class II loci at four-digit resolution. The study was designed to test whether signatures of past pathogen exposure could be identified by cataloging public T cell receptors. A later analysis re-analyzed previously published TCR beta repertoires from approximately 700 donors and added high-resolution HLA genotyping to study TCR occurrence patterns. Along with the approximately 650-subject first cohort, a separate validation cohort of over a hundred different subjects was used. Using immunosequencing, the study profiled T cell repertoires from 666 subjects and related those repertoires to cytomegalovirus serostatus. On average, around 240,000 unique TCR beta nucleotide sequences were sequenced per donor among about 400 genotyped donors of the cohort, with roughly a sixth of those sequences being non-productive. Among the roughly 430 genotyped donors, approximately 82% belonged to the genetic ancestry cluster associated with self-reported Caucasian donors. To decide whether each TCR beta V gene segment behaved as functional or pseudogenic, an earlier analysis of some 600 of the donors relied on high-throughput TCR beta sequencing. Roughly 5 DR-DQ haplotypes were treated as single units for association and clustering because of strong linkage in the cohort. Every repertoire in the discovery cohort had been generated on one and the same sequencing platform. Donor age, sex, ethnicity and CMV serostatus were collected together with the repertoire data. The number of typed donors differed by locus: about 620-630 for A, B, C, DRB1 and DQB1; 500 to 550 for DQA1; around 610 for DPA1; and 450 to 480 for DPB1. Genome-wide SNP genotypes for about three fifths of the roughly 700 donors were used in a later genetic analysis, which treated that subset as a discovery cohort.

The cohort comprised 550 to 700 healthy bone marrow donors. At the time of sampling, every cohort member was nominally healthy, though immune exposures that went unrecorded were likely present. Of the 670 or so cohort members, approximately 290 had a positive CMV serostatus and about 360 had a negative one, while no CMV serostatus was recorded for the donor. Each donor provided a peripheral blood sample, and peripheral blood mononuclear cells were used for TCR beta sequencing. The Qiagen DNeasy Blood Extraction Kit was used to extract genomic DNA from the blood cell samples. The investigation overall reported the following: In a later analysis, HLA-associated TCR beta chains showed more clonal expansion and lower generation probabilities than non-associated chains that were equally common. In this cohort, only TCR beta chains were sequenced, and detectable features were limited by the absence of alpha or paired-chain data. When HLA alleles, especially DR and DQ, strongly co-occurred, TCR associations were difficult to assign to individual alleles. Specific HLA alleles were associated with 15,000 to 20,000 TCR beta sequences at a false discovery rate of 0.05 in a later analysis. The authors suggested that the approach could potentially be extended to other disease states and immunological phenotypes. In a later analysis, several top co-occurrence clusters were reported to appear linked to parvovirus B19, influenza, CMV and Epstein-Barr virus. In a later genetic analysis, a missense DCLRE1C variant was associated with V-gene and J-gene trimming of TCR beta chains, and the association was replicated in an independent cohort. An earlier analysis of roughly 570 of the donors showed that most TCR beta V segments appeared in productive rearrangements either about 87% or about 30% of the time, which broadly matched IMGT annotations. Cytomegalovirus status was reported to be diagnosed by the classifier with high specificity and sensitivity in both the original and validation cohorts. The study gave a list of roughly 150 TCR beta chains associated with cytomegalovirus. Sequencing depth was assumed to be roughly uniform across donors in the presence/absence analyses, though that assumption may not hold. Immune exposure information for the cohort was limited to CMV serostatus. Seventeen rarely observed V segments, including chromosome 9 orphons, were excluded from the earlier analysis of approximately 600 of the donors because counts were too low. Correlated functional status among segregating V segments might be attributable to linkage disequilibrium, but an unknown experimental factor could not be ruled out. In a later analysis, the rate of TCR association differed among HLA loci, with DRB1 alleles having the most associated TCRs and HLA-C alleles having the fewest. According to a later analysis, most CMV-associated TCR beta chains appeared to be HLA-restricted, and the HLA associations seemed to be driven largely by CMV exposure. A cluster of highly shared sequence variants was judged likely to be a technical artifact of the sequencing pipeline. In vitro tests confirmed that a few of the cytomegalovirus-associated TCR beta chains recognize cytomegalovirus antigens. HLA typing was unavailable for some donors at each locus, so association tests used only the typed subset. Most TCR sequences were seen in very few donors, while some public TCRs were found in many individuals. Some IMGT-functional V segments, including TRBV6-2 and TRBV6-3, could not be told apart with the 87-base-pair reads, so those segments were excluded. A later genetic analysis reported fewer N-insertions in productive TCRs among donors in an Asian-associated ancestry cluster than the roughly 690-donor mean. A further reported finding was that TCR beta sequences accurately predicted the HLA-A and HLA-B alleles for most subjects in the first cohort.

Receptors were amplified or captured by the immunoSEQ multiplex PCR assay. The multiplex PCR relied on a mix of 60 forward primers for TCR Vbeta segments and 13 reverse primers for TCR Jbeta segments. A multiplex PCR assay on genomic DNA amplified the CDR3 region of rearranged TCR beta genes. Amplified TCR beta libraries were sequenced as 87-base-pair reads on the Illumina HiSeq System. Per the authors' processing: A later analysis tallied roughly 80 million unique TCR beta chains across the approximately 670 repertoires, and approximately 12 million of those chains were shared by two or more donors. Raw reads were error-corrected and collapsed into unique sequences by a nearest-neighbor algorithm in which closely related sequences were merged to remove PCR and sequencing errors. Alignment of CDR3 sequences to IMGT reference sequences was used to assign V, D and J gene segments. For a sequence to be retained, a match of at least six nucleotides to both a V gene segment and a J gene segment was required. Rearrangements were called productive when the CDR3 lacked stop codons and stayed in frame with V and J; all others were non-productive. CDR3 was defined according to IMGT convention as the region running from the second conserved V-encoded cysteine to the conserved J-encoded phenylalanine. The earlier analysis of fewer than 700 of the donors excluded sequences that lacked an unambiguous match to a single V gene segment. An earlier analysis of just under 600 of the donors called V segments functional above 56.7% productive rearrangements and segregating when the between-donor standard deviation exceeded 5%. A statistical classification framework was built for diagnosing cytomegalovirus status from the catalog of TCR beta chain sequences. V and J gene assignment, in a later analysis, came from comparing TCR nucleotide sequences with IMGT/GENE-DB human TR gene sequences. A later analysis assigned CDR3 sequences and most-parsimonious VDJ recombination scenarios with the TCRdist pipeline. In a later analysis, every TCR beta chain was defined by the combination of its CDR3 amino acid sequence and its V-gene family, and reads without a unique V-gene family were dropped. To address suspected cross-contamination and a sequencing artifact, a later analysis removed under 600 highly shared, low-generation-probability nucleotide sequences. In a later analysis, a clonal expansion index was calculated for each public chain from normalized within-repertoire ranks of inferred template counts. In a later analysis, generation probabilities were computed with a VDJ recombination model fitted to out-of-frame rearrangements, and the resulting probabilities were checked against IGoR. A later analysis scored TCR-TCR, TCR-HLA and TCR-CMV co-occurrence with hypergeometric tests, applying a repertoire-size bias correction to TCR pairs. To estimate false discovery rates, a later analysis permuted the HLA or CMV assignments 20 times. A later analysis grouped co-occurring TCRs with DBSCAN, adding TCRdist sequence similarity when clustering within HLA-allele-positive subsets. Co-occurrence clustering excluded repertoires with fewer than 30,000 or more than 120,000 public chains, plus five with anomalous nucleotide sharing. TCRdb mirrors the immuneACCESS table, restricted to in-frame sequences. Some clones are absent from its copies; in checked studies, under half trace to an unresolved V gene, and the reason for the others is unknown. V and J calls and clone size follow that table, whereas D and trimming were derived from the DNA. The table for this sample lists fewer than 250,000 clones; approximately 87% of them were counted only once. The biggest ten clones account for around 1.2% of the sample.

The CDR3 measures 16 amino acids from cysteine to phenylalanine. Left in the record is the CDR3 DNA by itself, 48 bases read in frame from the first base. From the germline V gene, CDR1 is LGHNA and CDR2 is YNFKEQ. V is trimmed back by 2 bases and J by 0 bases, and the junction contains 3 bases that no gene match accounts for. The origin of this receptor is a human donor in good health. The chain uses TRBV4-2 and TRBJ2-3; TRBD2 matches 9 bases in the middle. Sequenced: PBMCs. The CDR3 reads CASSQSLAGSTDTQYF. The DNA sequence is as follows: TGTGCCAGCAGCCAAAGTCTAGCGGGAAGCACAGATACGCAGTATTTT.